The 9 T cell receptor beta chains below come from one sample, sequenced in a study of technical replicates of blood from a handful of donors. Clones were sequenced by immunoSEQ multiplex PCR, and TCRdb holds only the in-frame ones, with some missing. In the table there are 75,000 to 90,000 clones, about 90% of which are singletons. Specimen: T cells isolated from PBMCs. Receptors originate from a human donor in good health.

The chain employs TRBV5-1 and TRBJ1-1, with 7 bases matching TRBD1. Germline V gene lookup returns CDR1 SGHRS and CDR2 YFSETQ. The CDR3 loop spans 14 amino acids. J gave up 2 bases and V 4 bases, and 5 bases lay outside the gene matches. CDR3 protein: CASSTRTGNTEAFF. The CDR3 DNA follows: TGCGCCAGCAGCACCAGGACAGGAAACACTGAAGCTTTCTTT.

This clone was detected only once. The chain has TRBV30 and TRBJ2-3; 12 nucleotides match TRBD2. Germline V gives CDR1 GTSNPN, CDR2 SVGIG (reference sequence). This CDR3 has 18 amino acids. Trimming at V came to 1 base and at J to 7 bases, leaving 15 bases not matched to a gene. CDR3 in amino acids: CAWSELLAGGIRRNTQYF. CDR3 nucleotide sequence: TGTGCCTGGAGTGAATTACTAGCGGGAGGAATTCGGCGAAATACGCAGTATTTT.

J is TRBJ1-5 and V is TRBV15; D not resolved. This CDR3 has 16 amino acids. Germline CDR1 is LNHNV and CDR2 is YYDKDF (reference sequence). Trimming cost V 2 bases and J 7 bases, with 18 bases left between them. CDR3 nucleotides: TGTGCCACCAGCAGACTACCTCCGGGTTCTGGGCAGCCCCAGCATTTT. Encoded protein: CATSRLPPGSGQPQHF. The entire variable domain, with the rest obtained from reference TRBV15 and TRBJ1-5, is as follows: DAMVIQNPRYQVTQFGKPVTLSCSQTLNHNVMYWYQQKSSQAPKLLFHYYDKDFNNEADTPDNFQSRRPNTSFCFLDIRSPGLGDTAMYLCATSRLPPGSGQPQHFGDGTRLSIL.

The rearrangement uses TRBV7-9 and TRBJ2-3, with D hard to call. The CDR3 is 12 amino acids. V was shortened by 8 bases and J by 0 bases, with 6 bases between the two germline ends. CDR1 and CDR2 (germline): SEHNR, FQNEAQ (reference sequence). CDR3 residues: CASPGSTDTQYF. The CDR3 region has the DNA TGTGCCAGCCCAGGAAGCACAGATACGCAGTATTTT.

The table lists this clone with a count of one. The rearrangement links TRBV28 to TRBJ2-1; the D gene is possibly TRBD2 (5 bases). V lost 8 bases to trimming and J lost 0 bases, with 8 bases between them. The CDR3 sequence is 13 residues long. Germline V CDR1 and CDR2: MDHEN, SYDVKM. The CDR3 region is CASSGVSYNEQFF. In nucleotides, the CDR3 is TGTGCCAGCTCCGGGGTCTCCTACAATGAGCAGTTCTTC.

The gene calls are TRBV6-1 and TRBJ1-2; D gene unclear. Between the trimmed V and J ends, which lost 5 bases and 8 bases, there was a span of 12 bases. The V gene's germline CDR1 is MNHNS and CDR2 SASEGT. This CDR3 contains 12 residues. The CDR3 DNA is TGTGCCAGCAGTTTGGACTTGGGGGGCTACACCTTC. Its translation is CASSLDLGGYTF.

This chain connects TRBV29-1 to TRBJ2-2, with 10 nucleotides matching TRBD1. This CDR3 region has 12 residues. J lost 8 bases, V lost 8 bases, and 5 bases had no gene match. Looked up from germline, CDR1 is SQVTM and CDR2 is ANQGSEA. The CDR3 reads CSTGQGPGELFF. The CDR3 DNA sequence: TGCAGCACGGGACAGGGGCCAGGGGAGCTGTTTTTT.

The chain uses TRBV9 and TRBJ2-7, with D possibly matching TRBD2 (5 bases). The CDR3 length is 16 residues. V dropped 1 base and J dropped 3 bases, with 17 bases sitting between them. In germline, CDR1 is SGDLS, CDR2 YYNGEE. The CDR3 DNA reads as TGTGCCAGCAGCGTAAGGCCCGAGGGCGGCAACTACGAGCAGTACTTC. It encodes CASSVRPEGGNYEQYF. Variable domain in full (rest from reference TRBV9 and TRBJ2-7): DSGVTQTPKHLITATGQRVTLRCSPRSGDLSVYWYQQSLDQGLQFLIQYYNGEERAKGNILERFSAQQFPDLHSELNLSSLELGDSALYFCASSVRPEGGNYEQYFGPGTRLTVT.

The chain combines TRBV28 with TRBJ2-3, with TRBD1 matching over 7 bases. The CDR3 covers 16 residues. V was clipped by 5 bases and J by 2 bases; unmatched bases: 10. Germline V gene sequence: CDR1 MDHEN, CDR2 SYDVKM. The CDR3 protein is CASSPQGETITDTQYF. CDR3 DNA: TGTGCCAGCAGTCCCCAGGGGGAGACAATCACAGATACGCAGTATTTT.